This TCR beta chain was sequenced in a study of T cell repertoires in cytomegalovirus infection. TCRdb re-called the reads through MiXCR, storing one row per CDR3 protein. This sample has about 180,000 distinct CDR3 sequences; approximately 15% occur once, and the top ten carry 25% to 30%. Germline CDR1 and CDR2: MGHRA and YSYEKL. The V end lost 5 bases, the J end lost 10 bases, and 18 bases lay between the germline ends. The CDR3 is made up of 15 amino acids. The chain uses TRBV4-1 and TRBJ1-6; D is ambiguous. The source is a human donor in good health (CMV status not recorded). Some clones in this sample may be carry-over from other donors' samples. The sequenced material came from PBMCs. The CDR3 loop reads CASSSEVGVRSPLHF. CDR3 nucleotides: TGCGCCAGCAGCTCAGAAGTTGGGGTAAGGTCACCCCTCCACTTT.